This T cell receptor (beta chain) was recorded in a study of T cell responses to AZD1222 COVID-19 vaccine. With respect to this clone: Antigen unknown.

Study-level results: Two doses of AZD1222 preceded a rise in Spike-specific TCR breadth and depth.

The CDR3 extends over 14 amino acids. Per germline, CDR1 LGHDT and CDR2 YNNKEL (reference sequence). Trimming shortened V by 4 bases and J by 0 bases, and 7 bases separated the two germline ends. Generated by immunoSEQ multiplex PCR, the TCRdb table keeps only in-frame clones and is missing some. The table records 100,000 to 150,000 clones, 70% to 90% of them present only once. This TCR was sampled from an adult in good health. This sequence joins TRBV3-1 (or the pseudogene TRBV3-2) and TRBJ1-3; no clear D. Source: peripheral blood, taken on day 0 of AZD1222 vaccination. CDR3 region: CASSPSFSGNTIYF. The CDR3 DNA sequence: TGTGCCAGCAGCCCATCGTTCTCTGGAAACACCATATATTTT.